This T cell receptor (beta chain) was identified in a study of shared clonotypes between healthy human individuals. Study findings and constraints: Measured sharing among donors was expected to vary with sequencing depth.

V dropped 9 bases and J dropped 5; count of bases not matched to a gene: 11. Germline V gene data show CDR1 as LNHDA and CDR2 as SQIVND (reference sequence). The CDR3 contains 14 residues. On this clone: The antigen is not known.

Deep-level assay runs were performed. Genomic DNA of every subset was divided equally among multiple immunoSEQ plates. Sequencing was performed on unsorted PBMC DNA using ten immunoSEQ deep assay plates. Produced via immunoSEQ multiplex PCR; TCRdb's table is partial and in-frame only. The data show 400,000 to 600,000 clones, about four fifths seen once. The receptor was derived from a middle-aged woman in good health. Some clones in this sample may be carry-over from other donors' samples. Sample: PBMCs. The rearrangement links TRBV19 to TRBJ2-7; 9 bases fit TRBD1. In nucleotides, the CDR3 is TGTGCCAGCTCCCAGGGACAGGGCATCCACGAGCAGTACTTC. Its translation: CASSQGQGIHEQYF.